This is a list of T cell receptor beta chains from one sample in a study of blood T cell repertoires in COVID-19. Some clones are missing from TCRdb's copy, which holds only in-frame ones; the method was immunoSEQ multiplex PCR. The sample lists some 200,000 clones, 75% to 85% occurring once. The sequencing input was peripheral blood. The source of these receptors is a human donor in a cohort sampled during active COVID-19. Both conserved end residues are part of each CDR3. A D gene is named only where the DNA matches it firmly. A clone size is listed for some rows: how often the clone was seen (once, few, many), or a class if it is expanded.

many	TRBV19	.	TRBJ1-5	CASSIGGGEGDQPQHF
few	TRBV6-1	.	TRBJ2-2	CASSDDPHTVVPNTGELFF
.	TRBV10-1	.	TRBJ2-7	CASTRDTSYEQYF
.	TRBV5-8	.	TRBJ1-1	CASSGGARSTEAFF
few	TRBV4-2	.	TRBJ1-2	CASSHLAGDYGYTF
.	TRBV15	.	TRBJ2-2	CATSSEIGELFF
.	TRBV5-1	.	TRBJ2-5	CASRRGDQETQYF
.	TRBV4-1	.	TRBJ2-3	CASSQGLTTDTQYF
.	TRBV5-4	.	TRBJ1-2	CASSSDGGYYGYTF
.	TRBV27	.	TRBJ2-7	CASQGLSKEQYF
.	TRBV5-6	TRBD1	TRBJ1-3	CASRPRQGSSGNTIYF
few	TRBV27	TRBD1	TRBJ1-4	CASSSYRGGGEKLFF
.	TRBV6-5	.	TRBJ1-1	CASNPPGNTEAFF
.	TRBV3-1/TRBV3-2	.	TRBJ2-7	CASSQGLGGGTLYEQYF
.	TRBV28	.	TRBJ1-4	CASSIQGRSEKLFF
.	TRBV7-9	.	TRBJ1-3	CASSLSVSGNTIYF
.	TRBV7-2	.	TRBJ2-5	CASSPEASRPQYF
.	TRBV10-3	TRBD1	TRBJ2-7	CAISRTGKGGEQYF
.	TRBV28	.	TRBJ1-2	CASSLERRGYGYTF
.	TRBV28	.	TRBJ2-5	CASSSGWETQYF
.	TRBV9	TRBD1	TRBJ2-2	CASSVSQDRVWSGELFF
.	TRBV27	TRBD1	TRBJ1-5	CASSLGQGGAGNQPQHF
.	TRBV13	.	TRBJ2-3	CASSFGLNTDTQYF
.	TRBV28	.	TRBJ2-7	CASVAGAYYEQYF
few	TRBV7-8	TRBD2	TRBJ2-1	CAAGLAGAYNEQFF
few	TRBV5-1	.	TRBJ2-3	CASSFLVSGDTQYF
.	TRBV7-2	.	TRBJ1-1	CASSLANMNTEAFF
once	TRBV27	TRBD1	TRBJ2-7	CASSPRQGREQYF
.	TRBV6-2/TRBV6-3	TRBD1	TRBJ2-2	CASSWGQGRPTGELFF
few	TRBV7-2	.	TRBJ1-1	CASSLRRAEAFF
.	TRBV19	.	TRBJ2-1	CASGQSQSSYNEQFF
.	TRBV10-3	.	TRBJ2-2	CAIAGGGNTGELFF
many	TRBV9	.	TRBJ1-1	CASSVGVVNTEAFF
.	TRBV5-1	TRBD2	TRBJ2-3	CASSFRGGRTDTQYF
.	TRBV6-5	.	TRBJ2-3	CASSLTSTDTQYF
.	TRBV5-1	TRBD1	TRBJ2-7	CASSMPGQAYEQYF
.	TRBV4-1	TRBD1	TRBJ2-1	CASSPRTGLDEQFF
.	TRBV18	.	TRBJ1-5	CASSPGQGSGNQPQHF
.	TRBV19	.	TRBJ2-5	CASSTGDLLKETQYF
.	TRBV24-1	TRBD1	TRBJ1-1	CATSDKTAETGASIEAFF
.	TRBV5-1	TRBD2	TRBJ2-7	CASSPRRYLRGVFYEQYF
.	TRBV4-2	.	TRBJ1-2	CASSQDSSVVGYTF
once	TRBV19	TRBD2	TRBJ2-1	CASSIGLAGKYNEQFF
.	TRBV27	TRBD1	TRBJ2-5	CASRPGQGPVQTQYF
.	TRBV5-4	.	TRBJ2-3	CASSLDSEGTQYF
.	TRBV7-3	TRBD2	TRBJ2-5	CASSQGPAGGQETQYF
.	TRBV6-4	TRBD2	TRBJ2-3	CASSVVAGVADTQYF
.	TRBV27	TRBD1	TRBJ1-6	CASSFRTGFVSPLHF
.	TRBV27	.	TRBJ1-1	CASSLNRNTEAFF
.	TRBV12-1	.	TRBJ2-2	CASSFEGLAGGRGTGELFF
.	TRBV5-1	TRBD2	TRBJ2-1	CASSLGAGGPVNEQFF